This T cell receptor (beta chain) comes out of a study of cytomegalovirus exposure and HLA in healthy donors. Overall study findings and caveats: In a later analysis, specific HLA alleles were associated with under 20,000 TCR beta sequences at a 0.05 false discovery rate. The authors enumerated over 150 TCR beta chains as linked to cytomegalovirus.

This CDR3 spans 14 amino acids. Germline values: CDR1 MRHNA, CDR2 SNTAGT. The V gene lost 6 bases and the J gene lost 0 bases, with 9 bases spanning the gap. The PCR contained 60 Vbeta and 13 Jbeta primers. Original processing methods: Unique TCR beta chains totaled 65 million to 95 million in a later count, with roughly 10 million of them shared. Using immunoSEQ multiplex PCR, the repertoire was profiled, and TCRdb retains in-frame clones only, with some absent. V, J and clone size were drawn from that table, and D and trimming were deduced from the DNA. In the table there are hundreds of thousands of clones, 70% of which are singletons. Concerning this clone: The target antigen is unknown.

This chain links TRBV6-4 with TRBJ2-1; D possibly corresponds to TRBD2 (5 bases). Sequenced: PBMCs. The TCR was taken from a man between 35 and 55 years old in good health and CMV-seropositive. The CDR3 bases are TGTGCCAGCAGCGCGGGTGACTCCTACAATGAGCAGTTCTTC. Translation gives CASSAGDSYNEQFF.